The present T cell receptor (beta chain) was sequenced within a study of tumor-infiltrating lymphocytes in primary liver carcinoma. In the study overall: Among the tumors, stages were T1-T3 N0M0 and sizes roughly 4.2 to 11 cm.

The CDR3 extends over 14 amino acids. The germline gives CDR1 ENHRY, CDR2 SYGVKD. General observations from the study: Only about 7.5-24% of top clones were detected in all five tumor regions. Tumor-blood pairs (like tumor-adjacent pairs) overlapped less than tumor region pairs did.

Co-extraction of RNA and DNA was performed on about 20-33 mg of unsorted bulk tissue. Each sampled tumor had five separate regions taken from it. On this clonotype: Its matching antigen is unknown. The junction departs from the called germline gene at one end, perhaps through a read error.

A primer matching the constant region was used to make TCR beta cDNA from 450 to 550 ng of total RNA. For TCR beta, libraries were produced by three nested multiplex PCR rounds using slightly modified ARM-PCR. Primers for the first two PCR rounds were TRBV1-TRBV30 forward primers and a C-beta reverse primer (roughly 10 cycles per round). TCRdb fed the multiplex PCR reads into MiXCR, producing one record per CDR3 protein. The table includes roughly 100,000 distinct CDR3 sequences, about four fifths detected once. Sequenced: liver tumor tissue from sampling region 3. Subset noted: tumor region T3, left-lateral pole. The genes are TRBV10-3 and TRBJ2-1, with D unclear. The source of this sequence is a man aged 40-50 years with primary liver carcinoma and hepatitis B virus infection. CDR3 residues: CAVQSASRWNEQLF. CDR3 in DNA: TGTGCCGTCCAGAGCGCCTCAAGATGGAATGAGCAGCTCTTC.